This is a list of T cell receptor beta chains from one sample in a study of T cells in Graves' hyperthyroidism and ophthalmopathy. TCRdb redid the calling of the multiplex PCR reads with MiXCR, one entry per CDR3 protein. The table lists about 560,000 distinct CDR3 sequences, approximately 15% of them singletons. The source material was blood. All receptors come from a woman aged 18 to 35 with Graves' hyperthyroidism. Both conserved end residues are part of each CDR3. The order of the fields is clone size, J gene, V gene, D gene, CDR3 protein, CDR3 DNA. D genes are given only for firm matches. Clone size is stated in some rows and not others, as once, few, many or a class when expanded.

few TRBJ2-5 TRBV15 . CATSRDPIRQETQYF TGTGCCACCAGCAGAGATCCAATCCGACAAGAGACCCAGTACTTC
. TRBJ1-2 TRBV9 TRBD1 CASSASTGSYGYTF TGTGCCAGCAGCGCTTCGACAGGGAGCTATGGCTACACCTTC
many TRBJ2-1 TRBV2 TRBD2 CATYGLAGGSEQFF TGTGCCACCTATGGACTAGCGGGAGGTAGTGAGCAGTTCTTC
. TRBJ2-7 TRBV5-1 . CASSLRRGTSYEQYF TGCGCCAGCAGCTTGAGACGGGGGACCTCCTACGAGCAGTACTTC
. TRBJ1-2 TRBV15 TRBD1 CATTGQSKEGYTF TGTGCCACCACGGGACAGTCAAAGGAGGGCTACACCTTC
. TRBJ2-1 TRBV11-2 TRBD2 CASSFYGTNTNDQFF TGTGCCAGCAGCTTTTACGGGACTAATACAAATGATCAGTTCTTC
few TRBJ1-4 TRBV11-2 . CASSLGRSGRVNEKLFF TGTGCCAGCAGCTTAGGGCGTTCCGGCAGGGTTAATGAAAAACTGTTTTTT
many TRBJ2-3 TRBV9 TRBD2 CASSVEAGGLQDTQYF TGTGCCAGCAGCGTCGAGGCGGGAGGGTTGCAAGATACGCAGTATTTT
many TRBJ2-7 TRBV2 . CASSDWRGSYEQYF TGTGCCAGCAGTGATTGGAGGGGGTCCTACGAGCAGTACTTC
. TRBJ1-4 TRBV18 . CASSSRETRNEKLFF TGTGCCAGCTCGTCCCGGGAGACACGCAATGAAAAACTGTTTTTT
. TRBJ2-7 TRBV19 TRBD2 CASSLSGTSGYEQYF TGTGCCAGTAGCCTTTCCGGGACTAGCGGTTACGAGCAGTACTTC
. TRBJ2-1 TRBV20-1 . CSAQRGGMAYNEQFF TGCAGTGCTCAAAGAGGGGGGATGGCCTACAATGAGCAGTTCTTC
once TRBJ2-5 TRBV19 . CASTLGGQGAETQYF TGTGCCAGTACCCTAGGGGGTCAGGGAGCAGAGACCCAGTACTTC
. TRBJ2-7 TRBV6-2/TRBV6-3 TRBD1 CASFLGQGNEQYF TGTGCCAGCTTTCTGGGACAGGGTAACGAGCAGTACTTC
few TRBJ2-7 TRBV4-3 . CASSQVGRSYEQYF TGCGCCAGCAGCCAAGTCGGCAGGTCCTACGAGCAGTACTTC
many TRBJ2-5 TRBV3-1 . CASSINFETQYF TGTGCCAGCAGCATAAACTTCGAGACCCAGTACTTC
few TRBJ1-1 TRBV15 TRBD1 CATSRDFAGGFAEAFF TGTGCCACCAGCAGAGATTTCGCAGGGGGCTTCGCTGAAGCTTTCTTT
. TRBJ1-5 TRBV28 TRBD1 CASSSGTAGRRAQHF TGTGCCAGCAGTTCAGGGACAGCGGGACGTCGAGCCCAGCATTTT
many TRBJ2-1 TRBV20-1 . CSAPSTGTTRWGEQFF TGCAGTGCACCTTCCACCGGGACGACACGTTGGGGTGAGCAGTTCTTC
once TRBJ2-7 TRBV19 TRBD2 CASSIDPGTSGSVSYEQYF TGTGCCAGTAGTATAGATCCCGGGACTAGCGGGAGTGTCAGCTACGAGCAGTACTTC
many TRBJ2-5 TRBV3-1 . CASSPTRNWETQYF TGTGCCAGCAGCCCGACTAGGAACTGGGAGACCCAGTACTTC
. TRBJ2-5 TRBV4-3 . CASSQELRPGASKETQYF TGCGCCAGCAGCCAAGAATTGAGGCCAGGGGCGTCCAAAGAGACCCAGTACTTC